The rows below give T cell receptor beta chains drawn from one sample of a study of identical twins. TCRdb recomputed calls from the 5' RACE reads with MiXCR, one row per CDR3 protein. The sample lists about 340,000 distinct CDR3 sequences; 9% to 15% were seen once. This same sample was also part of a study on yellow fever vaccine responses in identical twins.

The specimen sequenced was CD8+ T cells sorted from blood. The receptor source for this set is a woman in her late teens or twenties in good health. Both conserved end residues are part of each CDR3.

v_gene | CDR3aa
TRBV4-2 | CASSQDTGTSDEQYF
TRBV6-5 | CASSYVGTGTDYGYTF
TRBV20-1 | CSARDWNGTEETQYF
TRBV5-1 | CASEETQYF
TRBV5-1 | CASSLGLAGDSEQFF
TRBV9 | CASSVGGGRGETQYF
TRBV4-1 | CASSQEGLEDNEQFF
TRBV7-9 | CASSLGTSEQYF
TRBV15 | CATSRRGDTGELFF
TRBV6-5 | CASSLTSGRAVYNEQFF
TRBV7-2 | CASSDNRKPEQFF
TRBV27 | CASRLTGVDTQYF
TRBV2 | CASITGAYEQYF
TRBV28 | CASMEPGNQPQHF
TRBV6-5 | CASSYDQAYEQYF
TRBV6-4 | CASSPKTGGNEQFF
TRBV3-1 | CASSQATGETTDTQYF
TRBV7-2 | CASSWVGTDTQYF
TRBV5-1 | CASSLSRGTPAEAFF
TRBV15 | CATSRVYSGVETQYF
TRBV19 | CASRGFEAFF
TRBV14 | CASSHSLADNYEQYF
TRBV4-1 | CASSHLAGAYEQYF
TRBV9 | CASSEEGTSGQETQYF
TRBV25-1 | CASSSPGELFF
TRBV6-1 | CASRPGGLAKNIQYF